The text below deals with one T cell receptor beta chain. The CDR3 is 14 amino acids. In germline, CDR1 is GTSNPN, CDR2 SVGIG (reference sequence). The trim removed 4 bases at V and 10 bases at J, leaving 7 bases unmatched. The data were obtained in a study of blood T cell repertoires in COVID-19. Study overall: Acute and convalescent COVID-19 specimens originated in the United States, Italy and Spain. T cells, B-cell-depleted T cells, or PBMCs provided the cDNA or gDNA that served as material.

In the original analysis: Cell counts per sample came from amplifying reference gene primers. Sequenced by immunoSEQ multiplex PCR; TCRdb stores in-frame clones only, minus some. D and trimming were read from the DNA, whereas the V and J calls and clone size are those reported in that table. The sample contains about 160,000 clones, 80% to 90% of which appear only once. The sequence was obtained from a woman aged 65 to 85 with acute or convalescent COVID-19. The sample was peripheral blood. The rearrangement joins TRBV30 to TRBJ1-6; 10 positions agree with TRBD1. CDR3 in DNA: TGTGCCTGGACGTTCGGGACAGGGGCCTCACCCCTCCACTTT. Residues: CAWTFGTGASPLHF.